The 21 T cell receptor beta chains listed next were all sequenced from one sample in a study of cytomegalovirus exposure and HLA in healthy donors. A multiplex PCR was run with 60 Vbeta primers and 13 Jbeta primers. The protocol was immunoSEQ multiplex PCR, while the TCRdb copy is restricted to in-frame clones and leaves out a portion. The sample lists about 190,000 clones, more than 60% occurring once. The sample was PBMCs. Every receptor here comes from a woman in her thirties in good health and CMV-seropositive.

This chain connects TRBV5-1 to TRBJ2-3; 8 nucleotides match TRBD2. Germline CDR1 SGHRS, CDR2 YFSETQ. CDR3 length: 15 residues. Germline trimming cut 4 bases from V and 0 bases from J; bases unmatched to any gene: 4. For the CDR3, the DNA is TGCGCCAGCAGCGCCGCTAGCGGGAGCACAGATACGCAGTATTTT. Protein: CASSAASGSTDTQYF. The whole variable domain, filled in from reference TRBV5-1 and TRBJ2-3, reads KAGVTQTPRYLIKTRGQQVTLSCSPISGHRSVSWYQQTPGQGLQFLFEYFSETQRNKGNFPGRFSGRQFSNSRSEMNVSTLELGDSALYLCASSAASGSTDTQYFGPGTRLTVL.

CDR3 sequence: CASSRGEGYYNEQFF. For the CDR3, the DNA is TGTGCCAGCAGCCGCGGGGAGGGGTATTACAATGAGCAGTTCTTC. The chain is built from TRBV5-8 and TRBJ2-1; 7 nucleotides align to TRBD2. The CDR3 runs 15 residues. The germline CDR1 and CDR2 sequences are SGHTS and YDEGEE. Unmatched junction bases numbered 8, after V lost 4 bases and J lost 4 bases.

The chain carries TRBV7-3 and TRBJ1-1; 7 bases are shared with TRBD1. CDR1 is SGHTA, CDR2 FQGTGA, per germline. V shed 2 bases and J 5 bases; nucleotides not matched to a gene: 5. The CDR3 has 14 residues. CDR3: CASSLLAGGTEAFF. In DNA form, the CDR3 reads TGTGCCAGCAGCTTATTGGCAGGGGGAACTGAAGCTTTCTTT.

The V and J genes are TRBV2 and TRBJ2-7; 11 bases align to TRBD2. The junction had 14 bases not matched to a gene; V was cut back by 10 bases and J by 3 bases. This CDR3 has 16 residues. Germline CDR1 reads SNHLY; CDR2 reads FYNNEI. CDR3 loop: CAKQFIGLAGGYEQYF. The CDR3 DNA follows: TGTGCCAAACAGTTTATTGGGCTAGCGGGAGGCTACGAGCAGTACTTC.

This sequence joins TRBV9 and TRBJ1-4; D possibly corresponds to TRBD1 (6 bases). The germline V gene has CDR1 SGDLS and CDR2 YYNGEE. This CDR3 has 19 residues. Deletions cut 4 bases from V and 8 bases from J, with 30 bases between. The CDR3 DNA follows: TGTGCCAGCAGCAAACTCCTCTCAGGGGACGGGTCCACGAGAGAAAAACTGTTTTTT. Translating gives CASSKLLSGDGSTREKLFF. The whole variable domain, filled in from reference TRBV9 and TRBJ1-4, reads DSGVTQTPKHLITATGQRVTLRCSPRSGDLSVYWYQQSLDQGLQFLIQYYNGEERAKGNILERFSAQQFPDLHSELNLSSLELGDSALYFCASSKLLSGDGSTREKLFFGSGTQLSVL.

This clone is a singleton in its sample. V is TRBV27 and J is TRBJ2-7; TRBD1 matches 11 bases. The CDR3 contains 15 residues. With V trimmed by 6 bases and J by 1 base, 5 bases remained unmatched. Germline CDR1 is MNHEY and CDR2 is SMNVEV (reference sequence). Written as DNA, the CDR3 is TGTGCCAGCAGGAGGGGACAGGGGGGATCCTACGAGCAGTACTTC. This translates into CASRRGQGGSYEQYF.

In DNA, the CDR3 is TGTGCCAGCAGCTTGGTTAATCCGGGGGGGAATTCACCCCTCCACTTT. The encoded protein is CASSLVNPGGNSPLHF. This chain links TRBV5-4 with TRBJ1-6, with D tentatively TRBD1 (5 bases). In germline, CDR1 is SGHNT, CDR2 YYREEE (reference sequence). V gave up 0 bases and J gave up 7 bases, with 14 bases separating them. The CDR3 length is 16 residues.

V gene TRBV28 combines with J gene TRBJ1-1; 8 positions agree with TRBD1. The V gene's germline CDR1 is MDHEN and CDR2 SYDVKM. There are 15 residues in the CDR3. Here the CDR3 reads CALGSEQGVATEAFF. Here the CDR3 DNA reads TGTGCTTTGGGTTCGGAACAGGGGGTTGCCACTGAAGCTTTCTTT.

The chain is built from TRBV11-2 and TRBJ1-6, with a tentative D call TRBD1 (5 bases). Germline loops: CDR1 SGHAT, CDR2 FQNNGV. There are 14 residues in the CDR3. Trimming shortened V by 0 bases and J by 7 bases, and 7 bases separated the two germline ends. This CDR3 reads CASSLESGNSPLHF. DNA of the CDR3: TGTGCCAGCAGCTTAGAGTCAGGGAATTCACCCCTCCACTTT.

CDR3 residues: CASRGTGNSNQPQHF. The CDR3 DNA reads TGTGCCAGCAGGGGGACAGGGAATAGCAATCAGCCCCAGCATTTT. The chain employs TRBV2 and TRBJ1-5, with 9 bases that match TRBD1. V lost 6 bases, J lost 0 bases, and 3 bases stayed unmatched. Germline loops: CDR1 SNHLY, CDR2 FYNNEI. The CDR3 length is 15 residues.

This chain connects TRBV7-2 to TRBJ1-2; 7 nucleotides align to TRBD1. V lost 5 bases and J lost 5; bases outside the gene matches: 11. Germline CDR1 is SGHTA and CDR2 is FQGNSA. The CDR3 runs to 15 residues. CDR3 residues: CASSPSTGTIYGYTF. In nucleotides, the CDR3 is TGTGCCAGCAGCCCTTCGACAGGGACGATTTATGGCTACACCTTC.

This CDR3 reads CASSPISGSDTQYF. The CDR3 nucleotides are TGTGCCAGCAGCCCCATTTCGGGGTCCGATACGCAGTATTTT. The rearrangement joins TRBV7-3 to TRBJ2-3, with D perhaps TRBD2 (5 bases). The V gene's germline CDR1 is SGHTA and CDR2 FQGTGA. V lost 5 bases to trimming and J lost 6 bases, with 15 bases between them. This CDR3 region has 14 residues.

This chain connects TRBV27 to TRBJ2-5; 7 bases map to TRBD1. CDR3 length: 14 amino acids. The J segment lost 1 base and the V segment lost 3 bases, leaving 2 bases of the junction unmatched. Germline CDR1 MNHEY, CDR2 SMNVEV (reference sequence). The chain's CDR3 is CASSFDRAQETQYF. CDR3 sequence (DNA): TGTGCCAGCAGTTTCGACAGGGCCCAAGAGACCCAGTACTTC.

The CDR3 DNA reads as TGTGCCAGCAGCAAAACAGCAAAACGACAAGAGACCCAGTACTTC. As protein: CASSKTAKRQETQYF. The J gene is TRBJ2-5, the V gene TRBV21-1; the table assigns TRBD1, which was not confirmed against the DNA. TRBV21-1 corresponds to a pseudogene. This CDR3 spans 15 amino acids.

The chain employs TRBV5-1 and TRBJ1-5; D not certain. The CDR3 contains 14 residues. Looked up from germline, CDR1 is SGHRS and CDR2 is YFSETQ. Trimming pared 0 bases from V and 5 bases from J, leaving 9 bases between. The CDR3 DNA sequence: TGCGCCAGCAGCTTGGGCCACAAAGATCAGCCCCAGCATTTT. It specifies CASSLGHKDQPQHF.

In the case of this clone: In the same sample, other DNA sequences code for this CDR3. This chain's CDR3 is CASSLGQGNGYTF. The CDR3 coding sequence is TGCGCCAGCAGCTTGGGACAGGGTAATGGCTACACCTTC. This rearrangement joins TRBV5-1 to TRBJ1-2; 7 bases align to TRBD1. The germline CDR1 and CDR2 sequences are SGHRS and YFSETQ. The V segment lost 0 bases and the J segment 6 bases; nucleotides outside the gene matches: 2. This CDR3 region has 13 residues.

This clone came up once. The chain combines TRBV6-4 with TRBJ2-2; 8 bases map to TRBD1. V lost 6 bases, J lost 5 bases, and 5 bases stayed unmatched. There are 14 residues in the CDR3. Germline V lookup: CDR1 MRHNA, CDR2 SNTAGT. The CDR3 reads CASSRTGSTGELFF. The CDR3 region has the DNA TGTGCCAGCAGCAGGACAGGGAGTACCGGGGAGCTGTTTTTT.

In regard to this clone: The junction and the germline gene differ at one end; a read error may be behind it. CDR3 residues: CSSSLSPGEQYF. Here the CDR3 DNA reads TGTTCCAGCAGCTTATCCCCAGGGGAACAGTACTTC. The chain recombines TRBV7-9 with TRBJ2-7, with D possibly matching TRBD1 (6 bases). Germline V gene data show CDR1 as SEHNR and CDR2 as FQNEAQ (reference sequence). The CDR3 sequence is 12 residues long.

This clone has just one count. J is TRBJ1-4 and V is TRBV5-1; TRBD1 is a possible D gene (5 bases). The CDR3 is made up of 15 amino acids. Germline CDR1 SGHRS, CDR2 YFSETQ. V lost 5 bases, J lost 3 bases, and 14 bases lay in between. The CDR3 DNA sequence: TGCGCCAGCAGTCCAGGGTTTGGGGCTAATGAAAAACTGTTTTTT. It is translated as CASSPGFGANEKLFF.

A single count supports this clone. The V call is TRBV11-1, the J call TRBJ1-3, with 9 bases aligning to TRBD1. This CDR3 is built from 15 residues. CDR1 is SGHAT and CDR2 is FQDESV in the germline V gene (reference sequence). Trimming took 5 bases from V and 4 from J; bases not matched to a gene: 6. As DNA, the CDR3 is TGTGCCAGCAGCGGGGACAGGGTCCCAGGAAACACCATATATTTT. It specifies CASSGDRVPGNTIYF.

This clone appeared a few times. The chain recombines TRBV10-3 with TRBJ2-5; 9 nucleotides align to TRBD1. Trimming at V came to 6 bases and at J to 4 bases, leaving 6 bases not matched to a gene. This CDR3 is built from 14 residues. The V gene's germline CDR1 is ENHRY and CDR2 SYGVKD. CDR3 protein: CAIRPGQGLETQYF. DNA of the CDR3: TGTGCCATCAGGCCGGGACAGGGTTTAGAGACCCAGTACTTC.